A single T cell receptor (beta chain) is shown here with its context. This record comes from a study of T cell changes during pregnancy in multiple sclerosis. The protocol was immunoSEQ multiplex PCR, while the TCRdb copy is restricted to in-frame clones and leaves out a portion. The table has about 52,000 clones, 85% to 95% seen once. V trimming: 4 bases; J trimming: 2 bases; junction bases outside the gene matches: 4. The germline V gene encodes CDR1 LNHNV and CDR2 YYDKDF (reference sequence). This CDR3 has 15 amino acids. The sequence came from a female donor with multiple sclerosis, enrolled in a pregnancy study. Sequenced material: CD4+ T cells from peripheral blood mononuclear cells, taken before pregnancy. The gene calls are TRBV15 and TRBJ2-7; TRBD2 matches at 11 bases. This CDR3 reads CATSTRLAGTYEQYF. CDR3 DNA: TGTGCCACCAGCACCCGACTAGCGGGGACCTACGAGCAGTACTTC.